The 16 T cell receptor beta chains given below trace back to one sample, sequenced in a study of human T cells and chemical hapten exposure (dated by TCRdb to the early 2020s). This specimen's time point label, per the study, means: patch test 1, 2 weeks after DPC sensitization. Per the publication, the treatment or condition label means: therapeutic diphenylcyclopropenone sensitization with weekly scalp DPC. Libraries came from RACE. The listed sequencing device is NextSeq 500. The raw public data were reprocessed by TCRdb itself: fastp quality trimming at Q25, MiXCR clonotype calling, in-frame beta chains only. CDR3 protein duplicates are merged, each entry listing the most common genes and DNA. Within this sample are approximately 77,000 distinct CDR3 sequences, with 7.5% to 9.5% of them counted one time only. The biggest ten clones account for 1.5% to 1.8% of the sample. Source: whole blood, taken in connection with sensitization to the hapten diphenylcyclopropenone (DPC). The origin of the receptors is a woman in her twenties or thirties with alopecia areata. Some clones in this sample may be carry-over from other donors' samples.

Many counts were recorded for this clonotype. The chain joins TRBV3-1 to TRBJ2-7, with no clear D. CDR3 length: 13 residues. Looked up from germline, CDR1 is LGHDT and CDR2 is YNNKEL (reference sequence). With 4 bases removed from V and 6 bases from J, the gap between germline ends came to 13 bases. CDR3 in amino acids: CASSLNPVSEQYF. The DNA for the CDR3 is TGTGCCAGCAGCCTAAACCCGGTGAGCGAGCAGTACTTC.

This clonotype has at least ten counts. The chain combines TRBV27 with TRBJ2-5; unclear D gene. Germline CDR1 and CDR2: MNHEY and SMNVEV (reference sequence). V was cut by 5 bases and J by 2 bases, with 30 bases left in between. This CDR3 region has 20 residues. For the CDR3, the DNA is TGTGCCAGCAGTATAAACCCCCGGGCGCTCTTCACCCGAGGTCAAGAGACCCAGTACTTC. Amino acids: CASSINPRALFTRGQETQYF.

This clonotype has ten or more counts. The chain uses TRBV3-1 and TRBJ2-7, with D possibly called TRBD1 or TRBD2 (5 bases each). V was clipped by 4 bases and J by 5 bases, with 18 bases between them. CDR1 LGHDT and CDR2 YNNKEL come from the germline V gene (reference sequence). The CDR3 runs to 15 residues. DNA of the CDR3: TGTGCCAGCAGCCGAACTCCCGGGGCCCCCAACGAGCAGTACTTC. Translation: CASSRTPGAPNEQYF.

This clonotype was observed a handful of times. The rearrangement uses TRBV5-8 and TRBJ2-1; 13 bases line up with TRBD2. CDR1 and CDR2 from the germline V gene are SGHTS and YDEGEE. V was clipped by 0 bases and J by 10 bases; unmatched bases: 7. CDR3 size: 16 residues. Here the CDR3 DNA reads TGTGCCAGCAGCTTGGCCCTTACTAGCGGGGGGGCGGAGCAGTTCTTC. It is translated as CASSLALTSGGAEQFF.

DNA for the CDR3: TGTGCCAGCTCACCAAACCTAGCTGACTACACAGATACGCAGTATTTT. Residues: CASSPNLADYTDTQYF. V is TRBV18 and J is TRBJ2-3, with D possibly being TRBD2 (5 bases). CDR3 length: 16 amino acids. Germline-derived CDR1 and CDR2 are KGHSH and LQKENI. The V end lost 2 bases, the J end lost 2 bases, and 14 bases lay between the germline ends.

Ten or more counts support this clonotype. The CDR3 DNA reads TGCAGCGTTGCGGCGGGGGCACACCAAGAGACCCAGTACTTC. Amino acid sequence: CSVAAGAHQETQYF. The chain carries TRBV29-1 and TRBJ2-5; tentatively, D is TRBD2 (7 bases). CDR3 length equals 14 residues. With 4 bases removed from V and 0 bases from J, the gap between germline ends came to 12 bases. CDR1 and CDR2 from the germline V gene are SQVTM and ANQGSEA.

This clonotype has more than one count but fewer than ten. The chain is built from TRBV18 and TRBJ1-6; 8 nucleotides align to TRBD1. The germline V gene encodes CDR1 KGHSH and CDR2 LQKENI. The CDR3 loop spans 15 amino acids. The J segment lost 7 bases and the V segment lost 4 bases, leaving 6 bases of the junction unmatched. The CDR3 reads CASSLDRGHNSPLHF. DNA of the CDR3: TGTGCCAGCTCACTCGACAGGGGACACAATTCACCCCTCCACTTT. The full variable domain, completed using reference TRBV18 and TRBJ1-6, is NAGVMQNPRHLVRRRGQEARLRCSPMKGHSHVYWYRQLPEEGLKFMVYLQKENIIDESGMPKERFSAEFPKEGPSILRIQQVVRGDSAAYFCASSLDRGHNSPLHFGNGTRLTVT.

A few counts support this clonotype. The chain couples TRBV2 to TRBJ1-5, with TRBD1 matching over 11 bases. CDR1 is SNHLY and CDR2 is FYNNEI in the germline V gene. The CDR3 totals 14 residues. Trimming cost V 7 bases and J 7 bases; bases outside gene matches: 6. CDR3 residues: CASTPGTGGQPQHF. The DNA for the CDR3 is TGTGCCAGCACTCCAGGGACAGGGGGACAGCCCCAGCATTTT.

This clonotype was seen at least ten times. This chain uses TRBV27 with TRBJ2-3, with 11 bases fitting TRBD2. Germline V gene data show CDR1 as MNHEY and CDR2 as SMNVEV (reference sequence). The ends lost 4 bases at V and 5 bases at J; junction bases unmatched: 8. The CDR3 has 16 amino acids. The CDR3 reads CASSSRLAGLVDTQYF. Written as DNA, the CDR3 is TGTGCCAGCAGTTCCAGACTAGCGGGGTTGGTAGATACGCAGTATTTT.

This clonotype showed up many times. The V call is TRBV6-6, the J call TRBJ2-3; 11 positions match TRBD2. V shed 2 bases and J 5 bases; nucleotides not matched to a gene: 6. The germline V gene has CDR1 MNHNY and CDR2 SVGAGI (reference sequence). The CDR3 totals 16 residues. This CDR3 is CASSYVDLAGGDTQYF. CDR3 coding DNA: TGTGCCAGCAGTTACGTGGATCTAGCGGGGGGAGATACGCAGTATTTT.

This clonotype was found a few times. The chain combines TRBV24-1 with TRBJ2-1, with TRBD1 identical over 7 bases. V dropped 2 bases and J dropped 11; count of bases not matched to a gene: 2. The CDR3 has 12 residues. Germline assignment: CDR1 KGHDR and CDR2 SFDVKD. The CDR3 sequence: CATSDSQGKQFF. CDR3 nucleotide sequence: TGTGCCACCAGTGATTCACAGGGGAAGCAGTTCTTC.

This clonotype was counted many times. This chain uses TRBV29-1 with TRBJ2-5; perhaps D is TRBD1 or TRBD2 (6 bases each). V was trimmed by 0 bases and J by 4 bases, leaving 12 bases between them. The germline gives CDR1 SQVTM, CDR2 ANQGSEA. CDR3 length: 14 residues. The DNA of the CDR3 is TGCAGCGTTGAAGATTACGGGGGCGTAGAGACCCAGTACTTC. This sequence encodes CSVEDYGGVETQYF.

This clonotype was detected ten times or more. A junction boundary mismatches the germline segment, possibly from a read error. This chain uses TRBV6-1 with TRBJ2-7; D is undetermined. CDR3 length equals 11 residues. Germline values: CDR1 MNHNS, CDR2 SASEGT. As DNA, the CDR3 is TGTGCCAGCAATGAAGTACGCGAGCAGTACTTC. Translated, it gives CASNEVREQYF.

Of note for this clonotype: A read error may be the cause here, since a much bigger clone is one base away. The chain joins TRBV12-3 or TRBV12-4 to TRBJ1-1; TRBD1 might be the D (5 bases). This CDR3 is built from 12 residues. V shed 6 bases and J shed 6 bases, with 11 bases lying between them. The CDR3 loop is CASSPETAEAFF. The CDR3 DNA reads TGTGCCAGCAGCCCGGAGACAGCTGAAGCTTTCTTT.

Many counts were recorded for this clonotype. The rearrangement uses TRBV3-1 and TRBJ1-1; D uncertain. Germline V lookup: CDR1 LGHDT, CDR2 YNNKEL (reference sequence). The CDR3 is 12 residues long. The germline V and J ends were trimmed by 0 bases and 6 bases, with 5 bases remaining between them. In DNA form, the CDR3 reads TGTGCCAGCAGCCAAGATGTCTCTGAAGCTTTCTTT. Residues: CASSQDVSEAFF.

This clonotype appeared many times. J is TRBJ2-6 and V is TRBV6-1, with 10 bases matching TRBD1. Germline CDR1 is MNHNS and CDR2 is SASEGT. This CDR3 is built from 17 residues. Trimming cost V 8 bases and J 2 bases; bases outside gene matches: 9. DNA for the CDR3: TGTGCCAGCGAAACCGGGACAGGGGTTACTGGGGCCAACGTCCTGACTTTC. This translates into CASETGTGVTGANVLTF.